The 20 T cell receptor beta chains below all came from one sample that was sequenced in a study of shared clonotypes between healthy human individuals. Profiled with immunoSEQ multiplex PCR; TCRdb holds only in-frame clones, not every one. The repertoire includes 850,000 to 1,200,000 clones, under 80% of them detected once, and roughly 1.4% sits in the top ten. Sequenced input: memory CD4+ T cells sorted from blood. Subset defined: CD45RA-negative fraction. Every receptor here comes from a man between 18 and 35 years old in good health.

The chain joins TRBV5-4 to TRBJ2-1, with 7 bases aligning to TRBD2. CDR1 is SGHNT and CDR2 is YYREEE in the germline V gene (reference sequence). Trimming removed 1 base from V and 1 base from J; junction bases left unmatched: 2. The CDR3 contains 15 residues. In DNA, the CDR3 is TGTGCCAGCAGCTTGCCTAGCGGTTCCTACAATGAGCAGTTCTTC. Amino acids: CASSLPSGSYNEQFF.

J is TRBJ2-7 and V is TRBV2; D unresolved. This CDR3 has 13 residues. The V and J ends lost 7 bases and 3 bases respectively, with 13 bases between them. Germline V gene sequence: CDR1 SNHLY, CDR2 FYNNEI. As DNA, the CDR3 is TGTGCCAGCAATCCCCCTCCGAGCTACGAGCAGTACTTC. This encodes CASNPPPSYEQYF.

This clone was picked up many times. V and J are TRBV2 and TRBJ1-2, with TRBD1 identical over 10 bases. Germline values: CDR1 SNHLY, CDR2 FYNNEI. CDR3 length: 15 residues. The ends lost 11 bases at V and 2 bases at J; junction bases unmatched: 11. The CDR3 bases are TGTGCCGGCCGTCCCGGGACAGGGGAGAACTATGGCTACACCTTC. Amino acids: CAGRPGTGENYGYTF.

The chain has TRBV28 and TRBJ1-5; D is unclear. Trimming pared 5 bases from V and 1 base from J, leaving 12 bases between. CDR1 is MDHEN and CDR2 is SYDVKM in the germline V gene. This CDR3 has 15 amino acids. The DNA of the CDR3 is TGTGCCAGCAGTACGGTCAGCCTCAGCAATCAGCCCCAGCATTTT. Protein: CASSTVSLSNQPQHF.

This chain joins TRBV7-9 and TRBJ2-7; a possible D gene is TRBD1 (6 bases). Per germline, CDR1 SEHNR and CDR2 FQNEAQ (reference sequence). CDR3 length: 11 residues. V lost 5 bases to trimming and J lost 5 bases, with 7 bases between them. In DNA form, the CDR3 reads TGTGCCAGCAGCCGGGACAACGAGCAGTACTTC. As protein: CASSRDNEQYF.

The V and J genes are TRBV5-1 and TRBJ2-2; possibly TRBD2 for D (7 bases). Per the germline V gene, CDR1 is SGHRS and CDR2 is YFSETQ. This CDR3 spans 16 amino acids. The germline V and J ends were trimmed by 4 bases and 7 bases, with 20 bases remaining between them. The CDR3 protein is CASSLPFSGGIGELFF. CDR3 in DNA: TGCGCCAGCAGCCTACCTTTCTCGGGGGGCATCGGGGAGCTGTTTTTT.

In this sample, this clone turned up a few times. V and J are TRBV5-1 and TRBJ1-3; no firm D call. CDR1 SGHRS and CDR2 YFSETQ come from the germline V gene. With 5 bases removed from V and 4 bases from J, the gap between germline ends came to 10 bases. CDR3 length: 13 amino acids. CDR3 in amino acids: CASSFWPGNTIYF. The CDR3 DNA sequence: TGCGCCAGCAGTTTCTGGCCGGGAAACACCATATATTTT. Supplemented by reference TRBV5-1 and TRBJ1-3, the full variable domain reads KAGVTQTPRYLIKTRGQQVTLSCSPISGHRSVSWYQQTPGQGLQFLFEYFSETQRNKGNFPGRFSGRQFSNSRSEMNVSTLELGDSALYLCASSFWPGNTIYFGEGSWLTVV.

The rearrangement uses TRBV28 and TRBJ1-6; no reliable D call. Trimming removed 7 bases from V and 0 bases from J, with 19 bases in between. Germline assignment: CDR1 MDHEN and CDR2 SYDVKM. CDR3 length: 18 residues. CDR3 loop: CASTMGSTASSYNSPLHF. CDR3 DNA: TGTGCCAGCACCATGGGGTCGACGGCTAGCTCCTATAATTCACCCCTCCACTTT.

CDR3 nucleotide sequence: TGTGCTAGGGAACTCTTCTGCCCGTACTCCAAGAGCTCCTACGAGCAGTACTTC. Protein sequence: CARELFCPYSKSSYEQYF. This chain connects TRBV12-5 to TRBJ2-7; D unresolved. There are 18 residues in the CDR3. Germline CDR1 is LGHNT and CDR2 is FRNRAP. V dropped 9 bases and J dropped 0 bases, with 27 bases sitting between them.

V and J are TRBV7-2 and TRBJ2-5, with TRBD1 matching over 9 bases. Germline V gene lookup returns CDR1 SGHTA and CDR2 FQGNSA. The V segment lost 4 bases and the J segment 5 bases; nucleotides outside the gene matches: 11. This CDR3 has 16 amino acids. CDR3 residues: CASSSKTGTGWETQYF. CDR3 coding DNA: TGTGCCAGCAGCTCAAAAACCGGGACAGGGTGGGAGACCCAGTACTTC. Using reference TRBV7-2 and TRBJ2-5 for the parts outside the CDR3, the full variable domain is GAGVSQSPSNKVTEKGKDVELRCDPISGHTALYWYRQSLGQGLEFLIYFQGNSAPDKSGLPSDRFSAERTGGSVSTLTIQRTQQEDSAVYLCASSSKTGTGWETQYFGPGTRLLVL.

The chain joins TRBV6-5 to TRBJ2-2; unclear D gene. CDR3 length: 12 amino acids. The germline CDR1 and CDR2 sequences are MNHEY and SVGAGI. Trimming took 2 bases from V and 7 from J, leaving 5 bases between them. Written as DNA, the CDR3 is TGTGCCAGCAGTTACCCCCACGGGGAGCTGTTTTTT. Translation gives CASSYPHGELFF.

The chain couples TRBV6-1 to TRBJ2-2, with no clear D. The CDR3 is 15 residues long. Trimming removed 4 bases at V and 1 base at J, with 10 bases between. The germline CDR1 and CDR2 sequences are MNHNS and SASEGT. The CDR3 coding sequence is TGTGCCAGCAGTGCCCAGCCAGGGAACACCGGGGAGCTGTTTTTT. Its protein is CASSAQPGNTGELFF.

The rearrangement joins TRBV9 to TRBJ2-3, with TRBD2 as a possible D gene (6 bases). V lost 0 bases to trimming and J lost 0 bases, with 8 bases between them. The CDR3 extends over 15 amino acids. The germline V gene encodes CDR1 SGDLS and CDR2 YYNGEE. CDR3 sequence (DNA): TGTGCCAGCAGCGTAGTAGCGGCCAGCACAGATACGCAGTATTTT. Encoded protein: CASSVVAASTDTQYF.

The CDR3 loop reads CASSKANPSGGRTQYF. The CDR3 region has the DNA TGTGCCAGCAGCAAAGCGAACCCTAGCGGGGGTCGGACCCAGTACTTC. The chain uses TRBV21-1 and TRBJ2-5; the table's D call, TRBD2, has no DNA check behind it. TRBV21-1 corresponds to a pseudogene. CDR3 size: 16 residues.

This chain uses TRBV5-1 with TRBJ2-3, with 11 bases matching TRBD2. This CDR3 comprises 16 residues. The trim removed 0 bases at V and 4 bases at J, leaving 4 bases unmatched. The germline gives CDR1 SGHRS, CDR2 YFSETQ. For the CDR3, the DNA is TGCGCCAGCAGCTTGGTACTAGCGGGAGCCCCAGATACGCAGTATTTT. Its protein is CASSLVLAGAPDTQYF. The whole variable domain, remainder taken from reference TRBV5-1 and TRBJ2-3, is KAGVTQTPRYLIKTRGQQVTLSCSPISGHRSVSWYQQTPGQGLQFLFEYFSETQRNKGNFPGRFSGRQFSNSRSEMNVSTLELGDSALYLCASSLVLAGAPDTQYFGPGTRLTVL.

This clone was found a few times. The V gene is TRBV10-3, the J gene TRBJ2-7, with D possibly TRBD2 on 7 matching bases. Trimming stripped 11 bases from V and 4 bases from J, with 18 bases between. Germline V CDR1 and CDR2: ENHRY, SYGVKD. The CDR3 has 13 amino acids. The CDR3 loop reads CALSEGGAYEQYF. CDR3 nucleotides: TGTGCCCTTAGCGAGGGGGGGGCTTACGAGCAGTACTTC.

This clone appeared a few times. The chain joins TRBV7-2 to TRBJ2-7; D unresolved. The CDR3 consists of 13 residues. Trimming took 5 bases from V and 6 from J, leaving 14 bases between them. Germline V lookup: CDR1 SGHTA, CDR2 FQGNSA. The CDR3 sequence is CASSPSVGGEQYF. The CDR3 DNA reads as TGTGCCAGCAGCCCGTCGGTGGGCGGCGAGCAGTACTTC.

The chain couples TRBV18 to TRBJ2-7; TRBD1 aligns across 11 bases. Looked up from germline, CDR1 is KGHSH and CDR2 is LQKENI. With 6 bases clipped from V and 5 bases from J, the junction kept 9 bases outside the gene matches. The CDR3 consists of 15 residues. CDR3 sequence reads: CASSPGTGGFDEQYF. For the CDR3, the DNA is TGTGCCAGCTCTCCCGGGACAGGGGGTTTCGACGAGCAGTACTTC.

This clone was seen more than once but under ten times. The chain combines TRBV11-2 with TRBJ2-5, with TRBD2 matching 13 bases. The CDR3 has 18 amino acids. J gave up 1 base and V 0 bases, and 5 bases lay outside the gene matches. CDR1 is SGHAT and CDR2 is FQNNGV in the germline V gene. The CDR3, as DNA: TGTGCCAGCAGCTTAGAACTAGCGGGGGGGTCGCTCCAAGAGACCCAGTACTTC. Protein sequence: CASSLELAGGSLQETQYF.

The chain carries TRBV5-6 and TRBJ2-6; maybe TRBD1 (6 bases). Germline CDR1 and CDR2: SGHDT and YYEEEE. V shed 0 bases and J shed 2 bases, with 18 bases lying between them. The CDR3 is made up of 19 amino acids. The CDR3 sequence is CASSLAPGQLRTGANVLTF. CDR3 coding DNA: TGTGCCAGCAGCTTGGCCCCAGGACAGCTGAGGACTGGGGCCAACGTCCTGACTTTC. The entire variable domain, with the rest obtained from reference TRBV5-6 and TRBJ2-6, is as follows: DAGVTQSPTHLIKTRGQQVTLRCSPKSGHDTVSWYQQALGQGPQFIFQYYEEEERQRGNFPDRFSGHQFPNYSSELNVNALLLGDSALYLCASSLAPGQLRTGANVLTFGAGSRLTVL.